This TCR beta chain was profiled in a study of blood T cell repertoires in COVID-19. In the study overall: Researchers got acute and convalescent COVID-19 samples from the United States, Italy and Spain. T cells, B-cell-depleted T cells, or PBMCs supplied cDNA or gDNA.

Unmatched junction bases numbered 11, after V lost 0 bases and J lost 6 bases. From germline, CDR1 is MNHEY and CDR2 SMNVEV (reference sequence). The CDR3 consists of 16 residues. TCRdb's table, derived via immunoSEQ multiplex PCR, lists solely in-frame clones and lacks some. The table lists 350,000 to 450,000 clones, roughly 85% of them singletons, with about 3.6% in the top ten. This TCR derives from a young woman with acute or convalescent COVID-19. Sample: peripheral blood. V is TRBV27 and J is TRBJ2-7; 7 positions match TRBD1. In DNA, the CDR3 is TGTGCCAGCAGTTTATCGATTCCTGGGACAGCTTCCGAGCAGTACTTC. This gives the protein CASSLSIPGTASEQYF.